These 6 T cell receptor beta chains were sequenced from one sample in a study of shared clonotypes between healthy human individuals. Some clones are missing from TCRdb's copy, which holds only in-frame ones; the method was immunoSEQ multiplex PCR. This table holds approximately 400,000 clones, 95% to 97% found once. The material sequenced was memory CD8+ T cells sorted from blood. Subset of the sample: CD45RO+ cells pooled with CCR7-negative TemRA cells. Every receptor here comes from a man aged 25-40 years in good health.

A single count supports this clone. The chain has TRBV27 and TRBJ2-7; 7 bases align to TRBD2. V trimming: 5 bases; J trimming: 0 bases; junction bases outside the gene matches: 7. The germline V gene has CDR1 MNHEY and CDR2 SMNVEV (reference sequence). The CDR3 covers 15 residues. CDR3 coding DNA: TGTGCCAGCAGTGGACTCGGGGGGAGCTCCTACGAGCAGTACTTC. This encodes CASSGLGGSSYEQYF.

This chain connects TRBV29-1 to TRBJ1-1; no reliable D call. The V and J ends lost 5 bases and 0 bases respectively, with 10 bases between them. CDR1 and CDR2 (germline): SQVTM, ANQGSEA. The CDR3 consists of 13 residues. The chain's CDR3 is CSVFGGMNTEAFF. The DNA for the CDR3 is TGCAGCGTTTTCGGTGGCATGAACACTGAAGCTTTCTTT. Looking up the rest from reference TRBV29-1 and TRBJ1-1 gives the full variable domain: SAVISQKPSRDICQRGTSLTIQCQVDSQVTMMFWYRQQPGQSLTLIATANQGSEATYESGFVIDKFPISRPNLTFSTLTVSNMSPEDSSIYLCSVFGGMNTEAFFGQGTRLTVV.

In this sample, this clone turned up once. This chain uses TRBV6-6 with TRBJ2-1; TRBD2 matches at 9 bases. Trimming took 7 bases from V and 6 from J; bases not matched to a gene: 10. Germline V gene data show CDR1 as MNHNY and CDR2 as SVGAGI (reference sequence). This CDR3 is 15 amino acids long. The DNA of the CDR3 is TGTGCCAGCACCCTCCCGGGACTAGCCAGCAATGAGCAGTTCTTC. This sequence encodes CASTLPGLASNEQFF.

The J gene is TRBJ2-3, the V gene TRBV28; 10 bases align to TRBD1. The junction had 6 bases not matched to a gene; V was cut back by 6 bases and J by 3 bases. Looked up from germline, CDR1 is MDHEN and CDR2 is SYDVKM. The CDR3 runs 15 residues. The chain's CDR3 is CASSPPGQGTDTQYF. The CDR3, as DNA: TGTGCCAGCAGCCCGCCGGGACAGGGGACAGATACGCAGTATTTT.

Points on this clone: In the same sample, other DNA sequences code for this CDR3. CDR3 residues: CASSLVGRTDTQYF. The CDR3, as DNA: TGCGCCAGCAGCTTGGTCGGAAGAACAGATACGCAGTATTTT. The chain couples TRBV5-1 to TRBJ2-3; D gene ambiguous. The CDR3 is 14 residues long. Germline CDR1 reads SGHRS; CDR2 reads YFSETQ. V was clipped by 0 bases and J by 3 bases, with 8 bases between them.

The chain recombines TRBV14 with TRBJ2-7, with TRBD2 as a possible D gene (7 bases). Germline CDR1 is SGHDN and CDR2 is FVKESK. V lost 4 bases and J 7 bases, leaving 17 bases between the germline ends. The CDR3 has 14 residues. This CDR3 reads CASSLGGGPREQYF. CDR3 nucleotide sequence: TGTGCCAGCAGCCTAGGGGGAGGGCCGAGGGAGCAGTACTTC.